A single sample is the source of the 5 T cell receptor beta chains below, sequenced in a study of graft-versus-host responses after intestinal transplantation. No antigens are known for them. Using immunoSEQ multiplex PCR, the repertoire was profiled, and TCRdb retains in-frame clones only, with some absent. This repertoire shows over 75,000 clones, roughly 90% found once; its top ten account for roughly 0.07%. The sample in question was unstimulated CD8+ T cells sorted from spleen or lymph node cells, obtained before transplant. These receptors were obtained from a human donor who was the organ donor for an intestinal transplant.

The sample holds one count of this clone. The CDR3 reads CASSLDSDLAFF. The CDR3 nucleotides read TGTGCCAGCAGCTTGGACTCGGACCTGGCTTTCTTT. This chain links TRBV11-1 with TRBJ1-1, with unresolved D. V lost 3 bases and J 11 bases, leaving 13 bases between the germline ends. This CDR3 region has 12 residues. Germline CDR1 SGHAT, CDR2 FQDESV (reference sequence).

This sequence joins TRBV27 and TRBJ1-1; the D gene is possibly TRBD1 (5 bases). V shed 6 bases and J shed 4 bases, with 18 bases lying between them. The CDR3 sequence is 15 residues long. Per germline, CDR1 MNHEY and CDR2 SMNVEV (reference sequence). CDR3 residues: CASSFFPRGGTEAFF. In DNA form, the CDR3 reads TGTGCCAGCAGCTTCTTCCCCCGGGGGGGCACTGAAGCTTTCTTT.

V usage is TRBV5-1 and J usage is TRBJ2-1; 7 nucleotides agree with TRBD2. J lost 8 bases, V lost 0 bases, and 11 bases had no gene match. CDR1 SGHRS and CDR2 YFSETQ come from the germline V gene. The CDR3 extends over 16 amino acids. In DNA, the CDR3 is TGCGCCAGCAGCTTGGACTCTAGCGGTCTAGGAGATGAGCAGTTCTTC. It yields the protein CASSLDSSGLGDEQFF.

This clone appeared a single time. The chain employs TRBV29-1 and TRBJ1-2, with a tentative D call TRBD1 (5 bases). CDR1 and CDR2 (germline): SQVTM, ANQGSEA. The CDR3 sequence is 13 residues long. V was trimmed by 3 bases and J by 1 base, leaving 9 bases between them. CDR3 sequence (DNA): TGCAGCGTTGAGGAAGACAGTAACTATGGCTACACCTTC. Its translation: CSVEEDSNYGYTF.

This chain uses TRBV15 with TRBJ2-1, with D possibly being TRBD2 (5 bases). Trimming left V 0 bases short and J 0 bases short, with 9 bases between. The CDR3 length is 16 residues. CDR1 LNHNV and CDR2 YYDKDF come from the germline V gene (reference sequence). The CDR3 here is CATSRDRGSSYNEQFF. The CDR3 bases are TGTGCCACCAGCAGAGATCGGGGAAGCTCCTACAATGAGCAGTTCTTC. The complete variable domain, with remaining parts taken from reference TRBV15 and TRBJ2-1, reads DAMVIQNPRYQVTQFGKPVTLSCSQTLNHNVMYWYQQKSSQAPKLLFHYYDKDFNNEADTPDNFQSRRPNTSFCFLDIRSPGLGDTAMYLCATSRDRGSSYNEQFFGPGTRLTVL.